The table lists the clone carrying this TCR beta chain with a count of one. What it binds is not known. These data originate in a study of long-term antiretroviral therapy in people with HIV. V lost 4 bases to trimming and J lost 5 bases, with 8 bases between them. In germline, CDR1 is GTSNPN, CDR2 SVGIG (reference sequence). CDR3 length equals 11 residues. HIV-positive participants all received treatment in the United States. The assay used was immunoSEQ (version v3.0), run at survey level. TCRdb's table, derived via immunoSEQ multiplex PCR, lists solely in-frame clones and lacks some. The sample holds over 30,000 clones, roughly three quarters seen once. Overall study results and limits: HIV repertoires covered narrower CDR3 length ranges than controls did. Increased diversity was seen after ART, yet it remained lower than in transplant donor controls.

The sequenced sample was unsorted PBMCs, obtained 3.1 years after starting antiretroviral therapy. V gene TRBV30 combines with J gene TRBJ1-1; D is uncertain. This clonotype was sampled from a woman aged 45 to 65 with HIV. The CDR3 sequence is CAWTWSTEAFF. In DNA form, the CDR3 reads TGTGCCTGGACTTGGTCGACTGAAGCTTTCTTT.